The source of this T cell receptor beta chain is a study of graft-versus-host responses after intestinal transplantation (dated by TCRdb to about 2021). Describing the broader study: The transplants that recipients got were multivisceral, liver-intestinal, or isolated intestinal. Anti-thymocyte globulin induction was given to all recipients, followed by maintenance tacrolimus and steroids for about 3 years. To identify alloreactive clones, pre-transplant mixed lymphocyte reaction products were sequenced and then compared with unstimulated pre-transplant donor and recipient T cells. Rather than going through the commercial service, samples from a few later patients were sequenced in-house on an Illumina MiSeq and processed with MiXCR. The cohort enrolled about two dozen intestinal transplant recipients, one of whom was a retransplant, and a few patients without pretransplant specimens were excluded. After intestinal transplantation, graft-versus-host and host-versus-graft alloreactive T cell clones were followed in the graft, circulation and bone marrow using bulk TCR-beta CDR3 sequencing. Donor T cell macrochimerism was defined as a peak of at least 4% donor T cells among recipient peripheral blood mononuclear cells. Overall study outcomes, separate from this receptor: GvH clones were detected in recipient bone marrow, and some of these GvH clones were observed earlier in ileal mucosa or blood, consistent with an intestinal mucosal origin. Early after transplant, peak levels of circulating GvH clones were found to be associated with declines in HvG clones. High GvH to HvG T cell clonal ratios were observed in the allografts of patients with donor T cell macrochimerism. The relatively low number and heterogeneity of intestinal transplant patients limited the conclusions.

This clone appeared once. No antigen is known for it. Base qualities are not provided; no much larger clone lies one nucleotide away. This sample's time point label indicates: cells obtained before transplantation from donor or recipient. CD3+CD4+ and CD3+CD8+ populations were FACS-sorted from unstimulated pre-transplant donor and recipient cells taken from spleen or lymph nodes. To prepare the library, the immunoSEQ multiplex PCR assay was applied. For most patients, genomic DNA was isolated using the Qiagen DNeasy Blood and Tissue Kit and was shipped frozen to Adaptive Biotechnologies for TCR sequencing. For most patients, high-throughput TCR-beta CDR3 sequencing of genomic DNA was performed by Adaptive Biotechnologies. The study's processing was this. Adaptive's ImmunoSEQ software was the source of the TCR sequencing data for about 20 patients, while three other patients were processed with MiXCR and VDJtools. CD4 versus CD8 sorting errors were corrected by removing sequences found in both subsets at a frequency ratio below 5:1. CDR3 nucleotide sequences shared by donor and recipient were removed because the origin of these sequences could not be assigned. Alloreactive clones required at least 2-fold expansion over unstimulated cells and minimum CFSE-low frequency of 0.002% (template counts) or 0.001% (read counts). Clones detected in sequenced pre-transplant spleen, lymph node, or MLR CFSE-low populations of the donor or recipient were defined as mappable. Cumulative frequency of alloreactive clones was calculated as a percentage of all sequences weighted by copy number. This is the immuneACCESS table as TCRdb keeps it, with only in-frame sequences that have V and J called. A part of the clones is gone; compared with another copy, unresolved V genes explain less than half, and the rest is unexplained. V, J and clone size are taken as reported in that table, and D and trimming were inferred from the DNA itself. Here the sample has about 100,000 clones; 90% to 95% occur a single time. Jointly, the top ten make up around 5.8% of the sample.

There are 17 amino acids in the CDR3, from cysteine to phenylalanine inclusive. Only CDR3 DNA is held: 51 bases, read in frame from base 1. Via the germline V gene (reference sequence), CDR1 is SEHNR and CDR2 FQNEAQ. V is pruned by 6 bases and J by 2 bases, leaving 14 bases of the junction without a gene match. The clonotype comes from a human donor who received an intestinal transplant. This sequence uses TRBV7-9 and TRBJ2-3; 7 central bases correspond to TRBD1. The sequencing here drew on unstimulated CD8+ T cells sorted from spleen or lymph node cells, taken before intestinal transplant. CDR3 region: CASSFLADRVYTDTQYF. The sequenced DNA is TGTGCCAGCAGTTTCCTGGCCGACAGGGTATACACAGATACGCAGTATTTT.